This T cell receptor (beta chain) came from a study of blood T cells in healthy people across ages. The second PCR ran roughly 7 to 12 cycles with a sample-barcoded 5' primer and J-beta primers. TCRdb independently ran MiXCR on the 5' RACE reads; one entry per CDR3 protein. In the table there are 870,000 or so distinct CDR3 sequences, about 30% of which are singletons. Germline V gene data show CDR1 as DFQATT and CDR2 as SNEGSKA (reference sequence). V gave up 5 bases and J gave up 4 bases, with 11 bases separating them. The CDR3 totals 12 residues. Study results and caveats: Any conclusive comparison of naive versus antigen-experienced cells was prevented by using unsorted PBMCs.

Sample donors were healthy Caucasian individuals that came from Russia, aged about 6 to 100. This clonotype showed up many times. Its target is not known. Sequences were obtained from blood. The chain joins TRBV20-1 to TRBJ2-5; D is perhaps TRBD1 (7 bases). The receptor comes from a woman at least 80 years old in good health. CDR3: CSAHRGGETQYF. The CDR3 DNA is TGCAGTGCTCACAGGGGAGGAGAGACCCAGTACTTC.